The 10 T cell receptor beta chains in this list originate from one sample, sequenced in a study of blood T cell repertoires in COVID-19. Only in-frame clones appear in the TCRdb table, and some are missing; sequencing was by immunoSEQ multiplex PCR. The table records about 50,000 clones, 81% of them present only once. Material: peripheral blood. The receptors shown here come from a woman of 80 years or more with COVID-19, enrolled during active disease.

The chain has TRBV6-4 and TRBJ2-3; 10 bases agree with TRBD1. Germline-derived CDR1 and CDR2 are MRHNA and SNTAGT. This CDR3 contains 17 residues. With V trimmed by 1 base and J by 2 bases, 6 bases remained unmatched. The CDR3 spells CASSDFDRGPYTDTQYF. CDR3 nucleotide sequence: TGTGCCAGCAGTGACTTCGACAGGGGGCCTTACACAGATACGCAGTATTTT.

This chain uses TRBV7-9 with TRBJ1-1; unclear D gene. Trimming stripped 0 bases from V and 4 bases from J, with 6 bases between. Germline values: CDR1 SEHNR, CDR2 FQNEAQ (reference sequence). The CDR3 sequence is 13 residues long. The chain's CDR3 is CASSLAWATEAFF. DNA of the CDR3: TGTGCCAGCAGCTTAGCGTGGGCCACTGAAGCTTTCTTT.

The V and J genes are TRBV9 and TRBJ2-7; 7 bases match TRBD2. J gave up 6 bases and V 4 bases, and 13 bases lay outside the gene matches. This CDR3 is 15 amino acids long. Germline-derived CDR1 and CDR2 are SGDLS and YYNGEE. CDR3 sequence: CASSPRGAGLTEQYF. The CDR3 coding sequence is TGTGCCAGCAGCCCCCGGGGAGCGGGACTTACCGAGCAGTACTTC.

This clone was observed a single time. The rearrangement joins TRBV28 to TRBJ1-6; tentative D call: TRBD1 (6 bases). This CDR3 region has 14 residues. Trimming removed 6 bases from V and 9 bases from J, with 15 bases in between. Germline CDR1 and CDR2: MDHEN and SYDVKM. The CDR3 region has the DNA TGTGCCAGCAGCCTGGGACAAGGGTTTTCACCCCTCCACTTT. Its translation is CASSLGQGFSPLHF. Together with reference TRBV28 and TRBJ1-6, the CDR3 gives the full variable domain: DVKVTQSSRYLVKRTGEKVFLECVQDMDHENMFWYRQDPGLGLRLIYFSYDVKMKEKGDIPEGYSVSREKKERFSLILESASTNQTSMYLCASSLGQGFSPLHFGNGTRLTVT.

The rearrangement uses TRBV11-2 and TRBJ1-6, with TRBD1 matching over 10 bases. Germline V gene data show CDR1 as SGHAT and CDR2 as FQNNGV. The CDR3 totals 16 residues. The J segment lost 6 bases and the V segment lost 1 base, leaving 3 bases of the junction unmatched. The CDR3 nucleotides are TGTGCCAGCAGCTTAGGAGGGACAGGGGTTAATTCACCCCTCCACTTT. It codes for CASSLGGTGVNSPLHF.

This clone was found a few times. This rearrangement joins TRBV6-2 or TRBV6-3 to TRBJ1-1, with unresolved D. V was clipped by 5 bases and J by 4 bases, with 26 bases between them. This CDR3 is 18 amino acids long. In germline, CDR1 is MNHEY, CDR2 SVGEGT. The CDR3 region is CASSPPPMGVGKGTEAFF. DNA of the CDR3: TGTGCCAGCAGTCCGCCCCCGATGGGAGTGGGGAAAGGCACTGAAGCTTTCTTT.

The chain recombines TRBV10-2 with TRBJ1-6, with D perhaps TRBD1 (6 bases). The CDR3 is 14 residues long. The V and J ends lost 6 bases and 9 bases respectively, with 15 bases between them. CDR1 is WSHSY and CDR2 is SAAADI in the germline V gene. The CDR3 reads CASSQTDRRSPLHF. CDR3 DNA: TGCGCCAGCAGCCAGACGGACAGACGTTCACCCCTCCACTTT.

The genes are TRBV19 and TRBJ2-2; TRBD2 matches 11 bases. V gave up 5 bases and J gave up 5 bases; unmatched junction bases: 4. CDR1 is LNHDA and CDR2 is SQIVND in the germline V gene (reference sequence). This CDR3 is 15 amino acids long. The CDR3 nucleotides are TGTGCCAGTAGTTCTAGCGGGGGGACTACCGGGGAGCTGTTTTTT. Its translation is CASSSSGGTTGELFF.

This clone came up a few times. V gene TRBV12-3 or TRBV12-4 combines with J gene TRBJ1-4; D is perhaps TRBD1 (5 bases). V lost 1 base and J lost 13, with 13 bases in between. This CDR3 region has 13 residues. The CDR3 nucleotides are TGTGCCAGCAGTTTAGGGGGCTCGGGGGGACTGTTTTTT. Amino acid sequence: CASSLGGSGGLFF.

This chain connects TRBV5-1 to TRBJ1-6, with a tentative D call TRBD1 (6 bases). CDR3 size: 15 residues. Germline CDR1 and CDR2: SGHRS and YFSETQ. Trimming shortened V by 4 bases and J by 5 bases, and 13 bases separated the two germline ends. CDR3 amino acids: CASSADRPHNSPLHF. CDR3 DNA sequence: TGCGCCAGCAGCGCCGACAGGCCCCATAATTCACCCCTCCACTTT.